This T cell receptor beta chain was sequenced for a study of blood T cell repertoires in COVID-19. Study summary: Sites in the United States, Italy and Spain provided acute and convalescent COVID-19 samples.

Participants came from about 23 US areas, aged about 18 to 95 years. Libraries were prepared by immunoSEQ multiplex PCR; TCRdb keeps only in-frame clonotypes and omits some of them. This table has about 410,000 clones, roughly 86% appearing once. Between the trimmed V and J ends, which lost 3 bases and 7 bases, there was a span of 12 bases. From germline, CDR1 is GTSNPN and CDR2 SVGIG (reference sequence). The CDR3 spans 12 residues. The chain is built from TRBV30 and TRBJ1-2; D is unresolved. Sequencing was done on a sample of PBMCs or T cells enriched from blood (not recorded which). This clonotype was sampled from a woman aged 25-40 years who had recovered from COVID-19. Here the CDR3 reads CAWSPGGFGYTF. The DNA of the CDR3 is TGTGCCTGGAGCCCCGGAGGCTTTGGCTACACCTTC.